Listed here are 17 T cell receptor beta chains from one sample, sequenced in a study of OX40 agonist ivuxolimab in advanced cancers. The repertoire was sequenced with immunoSEQ multiplex PCR; TCRdb's copy has only in-frame clones and lacks some. The sample holds tens of thousands of clones, about four fifths seen once. The material sequenced was CD4+ or CD8+ T cells sorted from blood, taken in a trial of the OX40 agonist ivuxolimab. The source of these receptors is an adult with an advanced solid tumor such as melanoma, head and neck, liver or kidney cancer.

The V and J genes are TRBV5-4 and TRBJ2-1; D possibly corresponds to TRBD1 (5 bases). V was shortened by 0 bases and J by 2 bases, with 9 bases between the two germline ends. CDR3 length: 15 residues. Germline CDR1 reads SGHNT; CDR2 reads YYREEE (reference sequence). DNA of the CDR3: TGTGCCAGCAGCTTGGTTCAGGGAACCTACAATGAGCAGTTCTTC. Protein product: CASSLVQGTYNEQFF.

The V call is TRBV29-1, the J call TRBJ1-1; TRBD1 is a possible D gene (5 bases). The CDR3 runs to 12 residues. Germline CDR1 is SQVTM and CDR2 is ANQGSEA. V lost 7 bases, J lost 3 bases, and 12 bases lay in between. The CDR3 bases are TGCAGCGGTGGGAGGGGCGACACTGAAGCTTTCTTT. Translation: CSGGRGDTEAFF.

The chain is built from TRBV18 and TRBJ2-5, with a weak D call TRBD2 (5 bases). Germline V lookup: CDR1 KGHSH, CDR2 LQKENI. The ends were cut back, 4 bases at V and 2 bases at J, with 14 bases in the middle. The CDR3 covers 15 residues. As DNA, the CDR3 is TGTGCCAGCTCACTTCAGGACTCTCGGCAAGAGACCCAGTACTTC. Translated: CASSLQDSRQETQYF. Full variable domain (remainder filled in from reference TRBV18 and TRBJ2-5): NAGVMQNPRHLVRRRGQEARLRCSPMKGHSHVYWYRQLPEEGLKFMVYLQKENIIDESGMPKERFSAEFPKEGPSILRIQQVVRGDSAAYFCASSLQDSRQETQYFGPGTRLLVL.

CDR3 bases: TGCGCCAGCAGCTTGACTGCAGGGAGATCAGATACGCAGTATTTT. Its protein product is CASSLTAGRSDTQYF. This chain uses TRBV5-1 with TRBJ2-3, with D perhaps given as TRBD1 or TRBD2 (5 bases each). The CDR3 totals 15 residues. V was pared by 1 base and J by 4 bases, with 13 bases between. Germline loops: CDR1 SGHRS, CDR2 YFSETQ.

The chain employs TRBV7-9 and TRBJ2-7; D is tentatively TRBD1 or TRBD2 (5 bases each). V was trimmed by 5 bases and J by 6 bases, leaving 20 bases between them. This CDR3 is 15 amino acids long. CDR1 is SEHNR, CDR2 FQNEAQ, per germline (reference sequence). CDR3 bases: TGTGCCAGCAGCCGGAACCGGGACGGCCCCAGCGAGCAGTACTTC. Protein sequence: CASSRNRDGPSEQYF.

This rearrangement joins TRBV5-5 to TRBJ2-7, with D possibly matching TRBD1 (8 bases). CDR1 is SGHKS, CDR2 YYEKEE, per germline (reference sequence). The CDR3 extends over 15 amino acids. The V and J ends lost 3 bases and 0 bases respectively, with 13 bases between them. The CDR3 DNA is TGTGCCAGCAGCTCCTACAGGGGGGGCTCCTACGAGCAGTACTTC. Its translation: CASSSYRGGSYEQYF.

The chain is built from TRBV4-2 and TRBJ2-1; 8 positions agree with TRBD1. This CDR3 comprises 15 residues. V trimming: 1 base; J trimming: 13 bases; junction bases outside the gene matches: 12. The germline V gene has CDR1 LGHNA and CDR2 YNFKEQ. CDR3 coding DNA: TGTGCCAGCAGCCAAGTAAGGGGACAGGCGGACCTACAGTTCTTC. It yields the protein CASSQVRGQADLQFF.

The chain joins TRBV12-5 to TRBJ2-2, with 7 bases matching TRBD1. The germline V gene has CDR1 LGHNT and CDR2 FRNRAP. This CDR3 region has 19 residues. The V segment lost 7 bases and the J segment 1 base; nucleotides outside the gene matches: 18. This CDR3 reads CASVPSGRGLKWNTGELFF. CDR3 nucleotide sequence: TGTGCTAGTGTCCCCTCGGGAAGGGGGCTTAAGTGGAACACCGGGGAGCTGTTTTTT.

The CDR3 nucleotides read TGTGCCATCAGTGAGTGGGTAGCGTCCACTGAAGCTTTCTTT. Protein sequence: CAISEWVASTEAFF. The rearrangement links TRBV10-3 to TRBJ1-1, with D uncertain. In germline, CDR1 is ENHRY, CDR2 SYGVKD. CDR3 length equals 14 residues. Trimming removed 1 base from V and 4 bases from J, with 10 bases in between.

The CDR3 region has the DNA TGTGCCAGCAGCGCCCAGGTTAGGGACGAGCAGTACTTC. It translates to CASSAQVRDEQYF. V is TRBV9 and J is TRBJ2-7; no reliable D call. Germline loops: CDR1 SGDLS, CDR2 YYNGEE. The length of the CDR3 is 13 residues. With 3 bases removed from V and 5 bases from J, the gap between germline ends came to 12 bases.

This clone was seen once. The CDR3 region has the DNA TGCAGCGCGGACAGTTCGGTTGGTGGCTACACCTTC. It translates to CSADSSVGGYTF. The V and J genes are TRBV29-1 and TRBJ1-2; possible D gene TRBD1, 6 bases. The CDR3 contains 12 residues. Germline V CDR1 and CDR2: SQVTM, ANQGSEA. V shed 7 bases and J shed 7 bases, with 16 bases lying between them.

The genes are TRBV30 and TRBJ2-3; D is undetermined. Trimming removed 2 bases at V and 1 base at J, with 4 bases between. CDR3 length equals 12 residues. Germline-derived CDR1 and CDR2 are GTSNPN and SVGIG (reference sequence). This CDR3 reads CAWSPGTDTQYF. The CDR3 DNA sequence: TGTGCCTGGAGTCCCGGCACAGATACGCAGTATTTT.

This CDR3 is CASSLDRDQSDTQYF. The CDR3 DNA reads as TGCGCCAGCAGCTTAGACAGGGATCAGTCCGATACGCAGTATTTT. V is TRBV5-1 and J is TRBJ2-3; 7 bases map to TRBD1. Germline assignment: CDR1 SGHRS and CDR2 YFSETQ. Trimming cost V 2 bases and J 6 bases; bases outside gene matches: 9. The CDR3 has 15 amino acids. The full variable domain, with the rest looked up from reference TRBV5-1 and TRBJ2-3, is KAGVTQTPRYLIKTRGQQVTLSCSPISGHRSVSWYQQTPGQGLQFLFEYFSETQRNKGNFPGRFSGRQFSNSRSEMNVSTLELGDSALYLCASSLDRDQSDTQYFGPGTRLTVL.

The gene calls are TRBV7-2 and TRBJ2-3; 15 bases fit TRBD2. The CDR3 contains 16 residues. Germline values: CDR1 SGHTA, CDR2 FQGNSA. The V segment lost 4 bases and the J segment 4 bases; nucleotides outside the gene matches: 3. CDR3 protein: CASSWTSGGVADTQYF. The CDR3 nucleotides read TGTGCCAGCAGCTGGACTAGCGGGGGGGTTGCAGATACGCAGTATTTT. The whole variable domain, filled in from reference TRBV7-2 and TRBJ2-3, reads GAGVSQSPSNKVTEKGKDVELRCDPISGHTALYWYRQSLGQGLEFLIYFQGNSAPDKSGLPSDRFSAERTGGSVSTLTIQRTQQEDSAVYLCASSWTSGGVADTQYFGPGTRLTVL.

The chain links TRBV10-1 to TRBJ1-3; D is perhaps TRBD1 (6 bases). This CDR3 contains 14 residues. Looked up from germline, CDR1 is WNHNN and CDR2 is SYGVQD (reference sequence). V was cut by 10 bases and J by 2 bases, with 15 bases left in between. The CDR3 protein is CATHGGATGNTIYF. In DNA form, the CDR3 reads TGCGCCACCCATGGGGGGGCGACTGGAAACACCATATATTTT.

The rearrangement uses TRBV7-2 and TRBJ2-3; D is undetermined. Trimming took off 0 bases at V and 4 bases at J, with 11 bases between the two ends. The germline gives CDR1 SGHTA, CDR2 FQGNSA. This CDR3 is 15 amino acids long. This CDR3 is CASSLAPRYADTQYF. CDR3 DNA: TGTGCCAGCAGCTTAGCGCCGCGGTATGCAGATACGCAGTATTTT.

The genes are TRBV11-2 and TRBJ1-1; maybe TRBD1 (5 bases). V was shortened by 0 bases and J by 11 bases, with 13 bases between the two germline ends. The CDR3 totals 13 residues. CDR1 SGHAT and CDR2 FQNNGV come from the germline V gene. This chain's CDR3 is CASSLDPVGGAFF. CDR3 coding DNA: TGTGCCAGCAGCTTAGATCCGGTCGGGGGGGCTTTCTTT.